This T cell receptor beta chain was recorded in a study of cytomegalovirus exposure and HLA in healthy donors. Trimming left V 0 bases short and J 5 bases short, with 9 bases between. This CDR3 has 14 amino acids. The germline gives CDR1 MNHEY, CDR2 SVGAGI. Sequencing used immunoSEQ multiplex PCR; TCRdb keeps in-frame clones, though not all of them. The top ten clones hold 9.5% to 13% of a sample with 150,000 or so clones, approximately 88% of them seen once. Material: PBMCs. This sequence joins TRBV6-5 and TRBJ2-3, with D possibly being TRBD2 (6 bases). This TCR was recovered from a man aged 25-40 years in good health and CMV-seropositive. The CDR3 sequence: CASSYSLGGDTQYF. DNA for the CDR3: TGTGCCAGCAGTTACTCGTTGGGGGGAGATACGCAGTATTTT.